This T cell receptor beta chain was captured by sequencing in a study of early T cells in non-severe SARS-CoV-2 infection. TCRdb reprocessed the 5' RACE reads with MiXCR, giving one entry per CDR3 protein. The sample shows 35,000 to 50,000 distinct CDR3 sequences, roughly 6.2% of them seen only once. Germline V lookup: CDR1 GTSNPN, CDR2 SVGIG (reference sequence). This CDR3 is 14 amino acids long. V was pared by 5 bases and J by 2 bases, with 7 bases of the junction left unmatched. This clonotype was recorded at least ten times. The J gene is TRBJ2-3, the V gene TRBV30, with 7 bases fitting TRBD1. Source: whole blood, taken at baseline. This receptor was obtained from an adult who was a healthcare worker with PCR-confirmed SARS-CoV-2 infection or an uninfected control (not recorded which). This CDR3 is CAWEIQGYTDTQYF. CDR3 in DNA: TGTGCCTGGGAGATACAGGGGTACACAGATACGCAGTATTTT.